Listed below are T cell receptor beta chains from one sample, sequenced in a study of shared clonotypes between healthy human individuals. The data were produced by immunoSEQ multiplex PCR, yet TCRdb's version contains in-frame clones alone and is incomplete. Of about 680,000 clones in the sample, approximately 74% were seen once. Material: memory CD4+ T cells sorted from blood. The receptors here all came from a woman in her 30s in good health. Both conserved end residues are part of each CDR3. A D gene is named only where the DNA matches it firmly. Size is stated for part of the rows, as once, few or many counts, or as a class when the clone is expanded.

-,TRBJ2-2,TRBV5-1,TRBD2,TGCGCCAGCAGCTTGGGTCTTCTAGCGGGAACGAACACCGGGGAGCTGTTTTTT,CASSLGLLAGTNTGELFF
-,TRBJ2-7,TRBV28,TRBD2,TGTGCCAGCAGCCGAACCGGGACTAGGGGCGAGCAGTACTTC,CASSRTGTRGEQYF
-,TRBJ2-7,TRBV28,-,TGTGCCAGCAGAGCGCAGCGGAGCCCTCTCCTAGTCGAGCAGTACTTC,CASRAQRSPLLVEQYF
-,TRBJ2-7,TRBV5-1,TRBD1,TGCGCCAGCAGAACAGGGGGCGGAACCTACGAGCAGTACTTC,CASRTGGGTYEQYF
-,TRBJ2-7,TRBV27,TRBD2,TGTGCCAGCAGCCGTACGACTAGCGGGATCACCTACGAGCAGTACTTC,CASSRTTSGITYEQYF
-,TRBJ2-7,TRBV21-1,-,TGTGCCAGCAGCAAGCCACTAAGGGGACCCTACGAGCAGTACTTC,CASSKPLRGPYEQYF
once,TRBJ2-7,TRBV5-4,TRBD1,TGTGCCAGCACACAGGGGGCGATCTACGAGCAGTACTTC,CASTQGAIYEQYF
-,TRBJ1-5,TRBV4-1,-,TGCGCCAGCAGCCAAGGGACAAACAAACAGCCCCAGCATTTT,CASSQGTNKQPQHF
few,TRBJ1-4,TRBV7-2,-,TGTGCCAGCAGCTTAGGGGGACGGATTAATGAAAAACTGTTTTTT,CASSLGGRINEKLFF
-,TRBJ1-5,TRBV4-1,-,TGCGCCAGCAGCCAAGTGAACAGCTTCAATCAGCCCCAGCATTTT,CASSQVNSFNQPQHF
-,TRBJ1-2,TRBV29-1,-,TGCAGCGTTGAGTCCGGGGGTGGCTATGGCTACACCTTC,CSVESGGGYGYTF
-,TRBJ2-2,TRBV5-6,TRBD2,TGTGCCAGCAGCTTAGCGGGAGACGTATTGAACACCGGGGAGCTGTTTTTT,CASSLAGDVLNTGELFF
-,TRBJ1-5,TRBV2,TRBD1,TGTGCCAGCAGCTTCTCCGGGACAGCCAATCAGCCCCAGCATTTT,CASSFSGTANQPQHF
-,TRBJ2-7,TRBV6-5,-,TGTGCCAGCAGTTATGGGACGCCTCTCTACGAGCAGTACTTC,CASSYGTPLYEQYF
-,TRBJ2-5,TRBV13,TRBD1,TGTGCCAGCAGCCGACGAACAGGGGGCAGGGAGACCCAGTACTTC,CASSRRTGGRETQYF
many,TRBJ2-1,TRBV11-2,TRBD1,TGTGCCAGCAGCGACAACAGGGGCGACAATGAGCAGTTCTTC,CASSDNRGDNEQFF
few,TRBJ1-4,TRBV30,-,TGTGCCTGGAGTCCGCAGCGTAATGAAAAACTGTTTTTT,CAWSPQRNEKLFF
-,TRBJ2-3,TRBV5-4,TRBD2,TGTGCCAGCAGCTACGCGTCTAGCGGAAGCACAGATACGCAGTATTTT,CASSYASSGSTDTQYF
-,TRBJ2-7,TRBV5-1,TRBD2,TGCGCCAGCAGCGCCGGACTAGCGGGAGTAGGCGAGCAGTACTTC,CASSAGLAGVGEQYF
-,TRBJ2-7,TRBV5-6,-,TGTGCCAGCAGCGCCTCCTACGAGCAGTACTTC,CASSASYEQYF
-,TRBJ1-1,TRBV29-1,-,TGCAGCGCCAGGGGGAACACTGAAGCTTTCTTT,CSARGNTEAFF
-,TRBJ2-7,TRBV5-1,-,TGCGCCAGCAGCCCAGGCCCGGTTGGCAGCTCCTACGAGCAGTACTTC,CASSPGPVGSSYEQYF
-,TRBJ1-1,TRBV27,-,TGTGCCAGCACGGCAGGGGCCTATTCGAACACTGAAGCTTTCTTT,CASTAGAYSNTEAFF
-,TRBJ2-2,TRBV11-3,-,TGTGCCAGCGCTGGGGGGACGTTCGGCGGGGAGCTGTTTTTT,CASAGGTFGGELFF
-,TRBJ1-5,TRBV28,-,TGTGCCAGCCGGTTAGGGGTTGTCAATCAGCCCCAGCATTTT,CASRLGVVNQPQHF
-,TRBJ2-3,TRBV28,-,TGTGCCAGCAGCCCCCGGACCAGAAGCACAGATACGCAGTATTTT,CASSPRTRSTDTQYF
-,TRBJ2-7,TRBV19,TRBD1,TGTGCCAGTAGTCCCTCCGGGACAGGGGCCTACGAGCAGTACTTC,CASSPSGTGAYEQYF
-,TRBJ2-7,TRBV25-1,TRBD2,TGTGCCAGCAGTGAATCGGCTAGCGGTCCTTACGAGCAGTACTTC,CASSESASGPYEQYF
-,TRBJ2-5,TRBV5-1,-,TGCGCCAGCAGCCTGGACGGCGGGACAGCGCGTAAAGAGACCCAGTACTTC,CASSLDGGTARKETQYF
-,TRBJ2-7,TRBV18,TRBD2,TGTGCCAGCTCACCCTCAATGATGCGGACTAGCGGGTCCTACGAGCAGTACTTC,CASSPSMMRTSGSYEQYF
-,TRBJ2-1,TRBV2,TRBD1,TGTGCCAGCAGTGAAGCAGGCAGGGGGACCTACAATGAGCAGTTCTTC,CASSEAGRGTYNEQFF
once,TRBJ1-4,TRBV5-4,TRBD1,TGTGCCAGCAGCAGGGGACAGGGTCGCGGTGAAAAACTGTTTTTT,CASSRGQGRGEKLFF
-,TRBJ1-2,TRBV29-1,TRBD1,TGCAGCGTTGAAAGGGACAGAGCTAACTATGGCTACACCTTC,CSVERDRANYGYTF
-,TRBJ2-1,TRBV10-3,TRBD2,TGTGCCATCTCGGCTAGCGGGAAGGAAAATGAGCAGTTCTTC,CAISASGKENEQFF
-,TRBJ1-1,TRBV5-5,TRBD1,TGTGCCAGCAGCTTGGTGACAGGGTTTATGGCGAACACTGAAGCTTTCTTT,CASSLVTGFMANTEAFF
-,TRBJ1-4,TRBV30,-,TGTGCCTGGAAAGGGTCGGTATTGGAAAAACTGTTTTTT,CAWKGSVLEKLFF
few,TRBJ2-3,TRBV7-2,TRBD1,TGTGCCAGCAGGAACAGACAGGGTAGAACAGATACGCAGTATTTT,CASRNRQGRTDTQYF
-,TRBJ2-5,TRBV19,-,TGTGCCAGTAGTCAGGCAAAAGAGACCCAGTACTTC,CASSQAKETQYF
many,TRBJ2-5,TRBV11-3,-,TGTGCCAGCAGCTTAGGGCAGCAAGAGACCCAGTACTTC,CASSLGQQETQYF
-,TRBJ2-1,TRBV9,TRBD2,TGTGCCAGCAGCGCCCGGGGGGAGGGCTACAATGAGCAGTTCTTC,CASSARGEGYNEQFF
-,TRBJ2-5,TRBV6-6,-,TGTGCCAGCAGTTACGGGATGGCGGGGCTGCAAGAGACCCAGTACTTC,CASSYGMAGLQETQYF
-,TRBJ1-4,TRBV4-1,-,TGCGCCAGCAGCCGTCCCGGTCGACAAACAACTAATGAAAAACTGTTTTTT,CASSRPGRQTTNEKLFF
few,TRBJ2-7,TRBV10-2,TRBD2,TGCGCCAGCAGTGAGGTACGGGCGGGAGGTTCCTACGAGCAGTACTTC,CASSEVRAGGSYEQYF
once,TRBJ2-3,TRBV7-8,TRBD2,TGTGCCAGCAGCTTGGAAGCGGGAGGGCCAAATACGCAGTATTTT,CASSLEAGGPNTQYF
-,TRBJ1-2,TRBV10-3,-,TGTGCCATCAGTGAGTCAGGTGGCAGGGCCTCCACTGGCTACACCTTC,CAISESGGRASTGYTF
few,TRBJ2-1,TRBV15,TRBD2,TGTGCCACCAGCAGAGACAGCGGGAGGACTAGCGGGAGGTCGCCGTTCTTC,CATSRDSGRTSGRSPFF
few,TRBJ2-5,TRBV19,-,TGTGCCAGTAGTTATAAACTTGCGTCCGGGGAGACCCAGTACTTC,CASSYKLASGETQYF
-,TRBJ2-3,TRBV10-3,TRBD2,TGTGCCATCAGTTCCGGGACTAGCGGAAGCACAGATACGCAGTATTTT,CAISSGTSGSTDTQYF
-,TRBJ2-7,TRBV14,TRBD2,TGTGCCAGCAGCCCCCTGGGACTAAACTACGAGCAGTACTTC,CASSPLGLNYEQYF
-,TRBJ2-1,TRBV25-1,TRBD2,TGTGCCACCAGGGAGGGAACTAGCGGCTACAATGAGCAGTTCTTC,CATREGTSGYNEQFF
few,TRBJ1-2,TRBV7-3,TRBD1,TGTGCCAGCAGCTTAGGACAGGGAGCATATGGCTACACCTTC,CASSLGQGAYGYTF